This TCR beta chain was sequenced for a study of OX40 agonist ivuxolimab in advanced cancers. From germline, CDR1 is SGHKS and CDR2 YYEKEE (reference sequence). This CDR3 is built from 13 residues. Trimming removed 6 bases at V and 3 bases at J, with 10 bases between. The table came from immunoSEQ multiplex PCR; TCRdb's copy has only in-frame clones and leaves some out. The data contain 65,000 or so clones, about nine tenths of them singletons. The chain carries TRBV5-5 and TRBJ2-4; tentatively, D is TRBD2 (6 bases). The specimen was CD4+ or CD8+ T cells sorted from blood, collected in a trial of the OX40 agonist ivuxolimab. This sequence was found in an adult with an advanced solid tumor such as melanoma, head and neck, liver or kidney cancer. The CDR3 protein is CASKVGGKNIQYF. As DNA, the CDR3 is TGTGCCAGCAAGGTCGGGGGCAAAAACATTCAGTACTTC. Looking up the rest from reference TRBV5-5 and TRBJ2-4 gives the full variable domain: DAGVTQSPTHLIKTRGQQVTLRCSPISGHKSVSWYQQVLGQGPQFIFQYYEKEERGRGNFPDRFSARQFPNYSSELNVNALLLGDSALYLCASKVGGKNIQYFGAGTRLSVL.